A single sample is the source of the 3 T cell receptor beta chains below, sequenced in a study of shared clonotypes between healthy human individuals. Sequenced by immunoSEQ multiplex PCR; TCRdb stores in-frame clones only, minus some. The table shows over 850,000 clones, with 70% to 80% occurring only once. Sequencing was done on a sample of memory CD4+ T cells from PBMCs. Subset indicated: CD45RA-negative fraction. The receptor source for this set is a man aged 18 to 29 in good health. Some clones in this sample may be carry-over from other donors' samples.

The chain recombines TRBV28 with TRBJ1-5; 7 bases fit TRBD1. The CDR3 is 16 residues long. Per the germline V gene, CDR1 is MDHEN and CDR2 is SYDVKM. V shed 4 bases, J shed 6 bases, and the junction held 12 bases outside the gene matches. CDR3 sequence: CASSSPGTALAQPQHF. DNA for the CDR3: TGTGCCAGCAGTTCTCCCGGGACAGCTCTGGCTCAGCCCCAGCATTTT.

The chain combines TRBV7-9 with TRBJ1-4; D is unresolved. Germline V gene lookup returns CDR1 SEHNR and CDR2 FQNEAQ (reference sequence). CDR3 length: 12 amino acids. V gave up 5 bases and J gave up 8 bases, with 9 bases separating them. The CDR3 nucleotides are TGTGCCAGCAGCGACTCGCTAGAAAAACTGTTTTTT. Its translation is CASSDSLEKLFF.

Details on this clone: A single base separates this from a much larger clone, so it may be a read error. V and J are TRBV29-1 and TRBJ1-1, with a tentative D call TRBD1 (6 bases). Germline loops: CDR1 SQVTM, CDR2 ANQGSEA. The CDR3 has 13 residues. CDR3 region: CSVVRTEGSEASF. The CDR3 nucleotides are TGCAGCGTTGTTAGGACAGAGGGCTCTGAAGCTTCCTTT.